This T cell receptor beta chain was sequenced during a study of blood T cell repertoires in COVID-19 (dated by TCRdb to the early 2020s). Context from the whole study: Samples from collaborators originated in the United States, Italy and Spain and spanned both the acute and convalescent phases of COVID-19. The prospective study material was composed of cDNA or gDNA derived from T cells, B-cell-depleted T cells, or PBMCs. Subjects who had been exposed to COVID-19, were actively infected with it, or had recovered from it provided the deeply sampled blood TCRbeta repertoires that made up the dataset. The repertoires were released in a freely available public database intended as a resource for research on the immune response to SARS-CoV-2. The samples were drawn from two sources: the first 160 participants of the ongoing ImmuneRACE study, and 1,254 subjects contributed by 6 global collaborators. A de-identified subject ID, COVID-19 status, age in years and sex were almost always included in the sample metadata. Where HLA class I and class II types were available, the types were taken from metadata supplied by the sample provider, not from assay-based typing.

Findings and caveats that apply to the study as a whole: The quantity of clinical and demographic metadata differed by source and by participant and was supplied without curation.

CDR1 and CDR2 (SGHAT, FQNNGV) derive from the germline V gene. The CDR3 covers 14 residues, taking in both the cysteine and the phenylalanine. Only CDR3 DNA is held: 42 bases, read in frame from base 1. The V and J ends are trimmed by 1 base and 8 bases, leaving 14 bases between them. The immunoSEQ Assay, a bias-controlled multiplex PCR, was used to amplify TCRbeta CDR3 regions from genomic DNA. In the source study's methods: The number of nucleated cells in each sample was estimated from the amplification of reference gene primers within the assay. To quantify the absolute abundance of each unique TCRbeta CDR3 rearrangement, sequence reads were collapsed and filtered. Productive Simpson clonality was computed per sample as the square root of Simpson's diversity index over productive rearrangements. TCRdb holds this immuneACCESS table with in-frame rearrangements only. Some clones are missing; in checked studies, unresolved V genes explain under half, and the rest has no known cause. The D gene and trimming were derived from the DNA, and the V and J assignments and clone size from that table. For this sample there are hundreds of thousands of clones; just under 90% appear just once. About 0.24% of the sample lies in the top ten.

Collaborating institutions collected whole blood in K2EDTA tubes following their own protocols. Collaborator samples were shipped for TCRbeta analysis as frozen whole blood, isolated PBMCs, or DNA extracted from either sample type. On this clone itself: This receptor's antigen is unknown. Qualities for individual bases were not recorded, and no much larger clone is one base off.

The source material was peripheral blood. The TCR sequence derives from a woman aged 18-29 years with acute or convalescent COVID-19. The chain employs TRBV11-2 and TRBJ1-1; D gene: possibly TRBD1, on 5 matching bases. The DNA is as follows: TGTGCCAGCAGCTTAGGATGGGGGGGTGAGGAAGCTTTCTTT. Translated, it gives CASSLGWGGEEAFF.